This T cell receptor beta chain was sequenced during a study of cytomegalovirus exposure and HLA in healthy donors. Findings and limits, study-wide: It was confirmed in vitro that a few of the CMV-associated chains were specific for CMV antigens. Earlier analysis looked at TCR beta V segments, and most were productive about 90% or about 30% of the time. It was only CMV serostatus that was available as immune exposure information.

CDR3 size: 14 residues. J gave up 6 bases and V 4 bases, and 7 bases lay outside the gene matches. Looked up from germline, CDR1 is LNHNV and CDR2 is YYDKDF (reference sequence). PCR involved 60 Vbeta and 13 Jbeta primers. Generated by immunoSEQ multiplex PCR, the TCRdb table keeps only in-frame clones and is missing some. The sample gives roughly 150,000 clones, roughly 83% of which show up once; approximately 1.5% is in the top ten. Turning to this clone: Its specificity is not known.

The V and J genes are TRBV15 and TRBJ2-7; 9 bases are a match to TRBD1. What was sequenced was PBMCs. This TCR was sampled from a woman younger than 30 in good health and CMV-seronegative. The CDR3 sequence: CATSIGTGPFEQYF. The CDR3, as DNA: TGTGCCACCAGCATTGGGACAGGGCCGTTCGAGCAGTACTTC.